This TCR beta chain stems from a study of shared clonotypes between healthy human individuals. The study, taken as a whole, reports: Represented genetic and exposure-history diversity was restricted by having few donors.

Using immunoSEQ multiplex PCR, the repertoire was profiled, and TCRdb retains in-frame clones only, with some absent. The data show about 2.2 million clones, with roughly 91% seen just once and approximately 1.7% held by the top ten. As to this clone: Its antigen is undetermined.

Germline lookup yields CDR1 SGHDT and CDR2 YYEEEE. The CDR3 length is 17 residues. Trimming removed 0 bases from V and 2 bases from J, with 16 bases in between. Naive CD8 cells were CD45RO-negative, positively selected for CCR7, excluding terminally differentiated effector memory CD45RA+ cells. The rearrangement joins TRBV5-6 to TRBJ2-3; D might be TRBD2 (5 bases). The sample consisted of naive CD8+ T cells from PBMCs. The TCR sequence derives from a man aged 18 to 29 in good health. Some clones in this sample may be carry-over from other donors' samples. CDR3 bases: TGTGCCAGCAGCTTGGCCTCCACTAGGATCCACACAGATACGCAGTATTTT. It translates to CASSLASTRIHTDTQYF.